This T cell receptor beta chain stems from a study of T-cell memory formation after mild COVID-19. From the 5' RACE reads, TCRdb called clonotypes with MiXCR, one entry per CDR3 protein. Of under 300,000 distinct CDR3 sequences in the sample, around 17% were seen once. Trimming took 2 bases from V and 0 from J, leaving 11 bases between them. Germline-derived CDR1 and CDR2 are MNHEY and SVGAGI. CDR3 length equals 17 residues. This clonotype occurred a few times. What was sequenced was PBMCs or a T cell subset sorted from them (not recorded which). This sequence joins TRBV6-5 and TRBJ2-6; D unclear. The TCR was taken from a man aged 18 to 35 who had mild COVID-19 (a few samples of this study predate the infection). Cell type and time point are not known. CDR3 nucleotides: TGTGCCAGCAGTTACGGAGACACATTCTCTGGGGCCAACGTCCTGACTTTC. Translation: CASSYGDTFSGANVLTF.